This T cell receptor (beta chain) was retrieved from a study of T-cell reconstitution after alpha-beta-depleted transplantation in children (dated by TCRdb to 2016 to 2017). For context, the study as a whole: The study quantitatively tracked T-cell immune reconstitution after TCRalphabeta/CD19-depleted allogeneic hematopoietic cell transplantation in children using TCR repertoire profiling.

About this clonotype itself: There is no known antigen for this receptor. Base-call qualities are not available, and no considerably larger clone is one nucleotide away.

V was cut back by 7 bases and J by 6 bases, leaving a gap of 21 bases between them. Spanning cysteine to phenylalanine, the CDR3 consists of 15 amino acids. Of all the DNA, just the CDR3 is kept, 45 bases in frame from base 1. What the study reported, not specific to this receptor: About two months after transplant, the apparently early recovery of alphabetaT-cell counts reportedly depended on just several hundred clones that had expanded rapidly and came from non-depleted graft cells. Over the following months the frequencies of hyperexpanded clones went down, and after one year T-cell counts and TCRbeta diversity were mostly credited to newly produced T cells. In some patients, high TCRbeta diversity at day 60 was attributed to recipient T cells and intrathymic progenitors that had survived conditioning.

According to the study, the label for this sample's treatment or condition signals: allogeneic hematopoietic cell transplantation with graft depleted of TCRalphabeta T cells and CD19 B cells. The children who served as transplant recipients had been given grafts of TCRalphabeta/CD19-depleted allogeneic hematopoietic cells. The library was generated by PCR. Sequencer: Illumina HiSeq 2500. Molecular barcoding was employed in the preparation of TCR libraries, with unique molecular identifiers being used to normalize TCRbeta repertoire quantification. TCRdb applied fastp at Q25 and MiXCR to the public reads, then kept only in-frame beta chains. Under each unique CDR3 protein, matching rows form one entry showing the most common genes and DNA. The sample contains about 1,000,000 distinct CDR3 sequences, about 29% of them found a single time. Of the sample, roughly 30% is held by the ten largest clones.

This sequence originates from a boy less than two years old who had a stem cell transplant for SCID, so the T cells may come from the graft donor. Recombination joined TRBV12-3 or TRBV12-4 with TRBJ1-1; D gene: possibly TRBD1, on 6 matching bases. Material: PBMCs, mostly from graft donor cells, obtained 360 days after TCRalphabeta/CD19-depleted stem cell transplant. CDR3 protein: CASILSRGRISEAFF. The nucleotide sequence reads TGTGCCAGCATCCTCTCCAGGGGACGCATTTCTGAAGCTTTCTTT.